One and the same sample provided the 21 T cell receptor beta chains below, sequenced in a study of T cells in women clearing cervical HPV infection. Method: immunoSEQ multiplex PCR; TCRdb's copy keeps in-frame clones and lacks some. The sample includes about 30,000 clones. Material for sequencing was blood buffy coat. Receptors were obtained from a woman between 18 and 70 years old with a cervical HPV16 infection that either progressed to CIN3+ or cleared (not recorded which).

To note about this clone: The read is 3 residues too short to cover the CDR3 end, so that end is filled in from the germline J gene. The rearrangement links TRBV13 to TRBJ2-1; D is unresolved. The CDR3 is 14 residues long. Germline CDR1 and CDR2: PRHDT and FYEKMQ (reference sequence). V was clipped by 0 bases and J by 8 bases, with 11 bases between them. The CDR3 DNA, read in part, is TGTGCCAGCAGCTTAGGAGACTCGAGCGATGAG. It translates to CASSLGDSSDE. The CDR3 as a whole reads CASSLGDSSDEQFF. The variable domain in full, completed from reference TRBV13 and TRBJ2-1, reads AAGVIQSPRHLIKEKRETATLKCYPIPRHDTVYWYQQGPGQDPQFLISFYEKMQSDKGSIPDRFSAQQFSDYHSELNMSSLELGDSALYFCASSLGDSSDEQFFGPGTRLTVL.

Details on this clone: The read stops 3 residues short of the end of the CDR3; the missing end is completed from the germline J gene. J is TRBJ2-5 and V is TRBV6-2 or TRBV6-3; D gene unclear. Trimming pared 4 bases from V and 4 bases from J, leaving 16 bases between. The CDR3 is made up of 15 amino acids. Germline V gives CDR1 MNHEY, CDR2 SVGEGT. The CDR3 DNA, read in part, is TGTGCCAGCAGTTCCCTGACTGAGCCCGTAGAGACC. Protein product: CASSSLTEPVET. The whole CDR3 protein is CASSSLTEPVETQYF.

Comments on this clone: Sequencing ends 3 residues short of the CDR3 end; the germline J gene provides the rest. This chain uses TRBV20-1 with TRBJ2-3, with TRBD2 as a possible D gene (6 bases). The germline gives CDR1 DFQATT, CDR2 SNEGSKA (reference sequence). Trimming shortened V by 6 bases and J by 2 bases, and 18 bases separated the two germline ends. The CDR3 loop spans 15 amino acids. The covered CDR3 bases are TGCAGTGCGGATTGGGGTAGCGGACTCACAGATACG. The encoded protein is CSADWGSGLTDT. The whole CDR3 is CSADWGSGLTDTQYF.

With respect to this clone: The DNA ends 3 residues before the CDR3 does, and the rest of the CDR3 is filled in from the germline J gene. V gene TRBV7-2 combines with J gene TRBJ2-2; 7 nucleotides agree with TRBD2. Germline loops: CDR1 SGHTA, CDR2 FQGNSA. The CDR3 covers 15 residues. V trimming: 4 bases; J trimming: 7 bases; junction bases outside the gene matches: 9. The CDR3 DNA, read in part, is TGTGCCAGCAGCTACCTGAGCGGGAATCACGGGGAG. This gives the protein CASSYLSGNHGE. The entire CDR3 reads CASSYLSGNHGELFF.

With regard to this clone: The read terminates 3 residues ahead of where the CDR3 ends, so the germline J gene completes it. The chain combines TRBV5-1 with TRBJ2-7, with 7 bases matching TRBD2. This CDR3 is 13 amino acids long. CDR1 and CDR2 (germline): SGHRS, YFSETQ. The trim removed 4 bases at V and 2 bases at J, leaving 3 bases unmatched. The DNA read from the CDR3 is TGCGCCAGCAGCCTGACTAGCCCCTACGAG. As protein: CASSLTSPYE. The entire CDR3 protein reads CASSLTSPYEQYF.

Remarks on this clone: Coverage ceases 3 residues before the CDR3 finishes, and the germline J gene fills in the end. The chain uses TRBV14 and TRBJ2-1; 14 nucleotides align to TRBD2. Trimming at V came to 3 bases and at J to 8 bases, leaving 6 bases not matched to a gene. CDR1 SGHDN and CDR2 FVKESK come from the germline V gene. The CDR3 covers 16 residues. Partial CDR3 DNA: TGTGCCAGCAGCCAGCGGACTAGCGGGAGGTCCTATGAG. This encodes CASSQRTSGRSYE. Given in full, the CDR3 is CASSQRTSGRSYEQFF.

Worth noting for this clone: The CDR3 end is not reached by the read, which stops 3 residues before it; the germline J gene fills it in. The chain uses TRBV20-1 and TRBJ2-1; D is perhaps TRBD2 (5 bases). This CDR3 comprises 15 residues. The ends were cut back, 3 bases at V and 3 bases at J, with 15 bases in the middle. CDR1 and CDR2 from the germline V gene are DFQATT and SNEGSKA (reference sequence). This chain's CDR3 is CSASLALLGYNEQFF. Incomplete CDR3 DNA: TGCAGTGCTAGCTTAGCGCTCCTAGGCTACAATGAG.

For this clone: The CDR3 end falls 3 residues outside the read, so it is completed with the germline J gene. The chain recombines TRBV6-2 or TRBV6-3 with TRBJ1-1, with TRBD1 identical over 7 bases. Trimming cost V 6 bases and J 1 base; bases outside gene matches: 11. CDR3 size: 16 residues. Germline V lookup: CDR1 MNHEY, CDR2 SVGEGT. This chain's CDR3 is CASSDLGTETNTEAFF. CDR3 DNA, as far as it was read: TGTGCCAGCAGCGACCTCGGGACAGAAACGAACACTGAA.

Regarding this clone: Read coverage stops 3 residues before the CDR3 terminus; the germline J gene supplies the remainder. V usage is TRBV19 and J usage is TRBJ1-5; 9 bases map to TRBD1. This CDR3 is built from 15 residues. Germline V gene data show CDR1 as LNHDA and CDR2 as SQIVND (reference sequence). With 3 bases clipped from V and 5 bases from J, the junction kept 5 bases outside the gene matches. This CDR3 is CASSIYRGRYQPQHF. CDR3 bases read: TGTGCCAGTAGTATTTACAGGGGGCGCTATCAGCCC.

Comments on this clone: The read halts 3 residues ahead of the CDR3 end, with the missing end drawn from the germline J gene. The J gene is TRBJ2-3, the V gene TRBV7-9; no reliable D call. The CDR3 contains 14 residues. Trimming took 1 base from V and 0 from J, leaving 5 bases between them. Per germline, CDR1 SEHNR and CDR2 FQNEAQ (reference sequence). CDR3 residues: CASSLGASTDTQYF. The part of the CDR3 DNA that was read is TGTGCCAGCAGCTTAGGGGCTAGCACAGATACG.

To note about this clone: The CDR3 end is not reached by the read, which stops 3 residues before it; the germline J gene fills it in. The chain employs TRBV30 and TRBJ2-2, with D perhaps TRBD2 (7 bases). Trimming removed 5 bases from V and 4 bases from J, with 14 bases in between. Germline-derived CDR1 and CDR2 are GTSNPN and SVGIG (reference sequence). The CDR3 extends over 14 amino acids. Incomplete CDR3 DNA: TGTGCCTGGCGGAGGGGGGGGCCCACCGGGGAG. Translated: CAWRRGGPTGE. The whole CDR3 region reads CAWRRGGPTGELFF. The entire variable domain, with the rest obtained from reference TRBV30 and TRBJ2-2, is as follows: SQTIHQWPATLVQPVGSPLSLECTVEGTSNPNLYWYRQAAGRGLQLLFYSVGIGQISSEVPQNLSASRPQDRQFILSSKKLLLSDSGFYLCAWRRGGPTGELFFGEGSRLTVL.

In the case of this clone: The sequenced fragment ends 3 residues before the CDR3 boundary, so the rest is inferred from the germline J gene. The chain combines TRBV7-9 with TRBJ2-7; D might be TRBD2 (6 bases). Deletions cut 8 bases from V and 3 bases from J, with 11 bases between. CDR3 size: 12 residues. Germline-derived CDR1 and CDR2 are SEHNR and FQNEAQ (reference sequence). The DNA read from the CDR3 is TGTGCCAGCGGTGGGACTTACTACGAG. Translated, it gives CASGGTYYE. From start to end, the CDR3 is CASGGTYYEQYF.

Concerning this clone: The missing CDR3 end, 3 residues past where the read stops, is filled in from the germline J gene. V usage is TRBV7-2 and J usage is TRBJ1-1, with 9 bases identical to TRBD1. The CDR3 consists of 13 residues. Per the germline V gene, CDR1 is SGHTA and CDR2 is FQGNSA. The CDR3 here is CASSFGQGKGAFF. CDR3 bases read: TGTGCCAGCAGCTTCGGACAGGGGAAGGGA.

Concerning this clone: With the read ending 3 residues before the CDR3 end, the germline J gene is used to fill in that end. The chain has TRBV7-2 and TRBJ2-3; possibly TRBD2 for D (6 bases). The CDR3 length is 15 residues. CDR1 SGHTA and CDR2 FQGNSA come from the germline V gene. V was clipped by 3 bases and J by 0 bases, with 10 bases between them. CDR3 bases read: TGTGCCAGCAGCTTCGTTAGCGGTAGCACAGATACG. Amino acid sequence: CASSFVSGSTDT. The full CDR3 is CASSFVSGSTDTQYF.

A word on this clone: The sequence runs out 3 residues before the end of the CDR3; the remainder is reconstructed from the germline J gene. V and J are TRBV18 and TRBJ1-5, with a possible D match to TRBD1 (5 bases). The CDR3 length is 16 residues. Trimming shortened V by 3 bases and J by 7 bases, and 19 bases separated the two germline ends. CDR1 and CDR2 (germline): KGHSH, LQKENI. The DNA read from the CDR3 is TGTGCCAGCTCACCGCCGCCTAGGCAGGGTGGCCAGCCC. Translation: CASSPPPRQGGQP. The entire CDR3 reads CASSPPPRQGGQPQHF.

In regard to this clone: A read error may account for a junction end that differs from germline. The read is 3 residues too short to cover the CDR3 end, so that end is filled in from the germline J gene. V and J are TRBV6-2 or TRBV6-3 and TRBJ1-1, with no clear D. The CDR3 sequence is 13 residues long. CDR1 MNHEY and CDR2 SVGEGT come from the germline V gene. CDR3 DNA (partial): TGTGCCAGCAGATACTACAGAAACACTGAA. Protein sequence: CASRYYRNTE. The entire CDR3 protein reads CASRYYRNTEAFF.

A note on this clone: The CDR3 end lies 3 residues beyond the end of the read and is filled in from the germline J gene. The V and J genes are TRBV18 and TRBJ1-3, with 9 nucleotides matching TRBD1. This CDR3 has 15 residues. CDR1 is KGHSH, CDR2 LQKENI, per germline. J lost 3 bases, V lost 0 bases, and 0 bases had no gene match. The covered CDR3 bases are TGTGCCAGCTCACCACCGGGACAGGGTGGAAACACC. Protein sequence: CASSPPGQGGNT. The full CDR3 is CASSPPGQGGNTIYF.

The CDR3 sequence is CAWSTLAGASYEQYF. CDR3 bases read: TGTGCCTGGAGCACGCTCGCAGGGGCCTCCTACGAG. This chain uses TRBV30 with TRBJ2-7, with a tentative D call TRBD1 (6 bases). The CDR3 end falls 3 residues outside the read, so it is completed with the germline J gene. CDR1 GTSNPN and CDR2 SVGIG come from the germline V gene (reference sequence). This CDR3 is 15 amino acids long. Trimming stripped 3 bases from V and 0 bases from J, with 15 bases between.

To note about this clone: Sequencing ends 3 residues short of the CDR3 end; the germline J gene provides the rest. This rearrangement joins TRBV10-3 to TRBJ1-2; the match to TRBD1 covers 9 bases. The CDR3 totals 15 residues. Germline-derived CDR1 and CDR2 are ENHRY and SYGVKD. V was pared by 2 bases and J by 4 bases, with 5 bases of the junction left unmatched. The sequenced CDR3 bases are TGTGCCATCAGTGAGCCCGGACAGGGGAGCTATGGC. It specifies CAISEPGQGSYG. The whole CDR3 protein reads CAISEPGQGSYGYTF.

Turning to this clone: The CDR3 extends 3 residues past the end of the read, so its final part is completed from the germline J gene. This rearrangement joins TRBV6-2 or TRBV6-3 to TRBJ1-6; possible D gene TRBD1, 5 bases. The CDR3 runs 14 residues. The germline V gene has CDR1 MNHEY and CDR2 SVGEGT. Trimming took 6 bases from V and 10 from J, leaving 16 bases between them. Partial CDR3 DNA: TGTGCCAGCAGCCCCTTGTCGCAGGGATCACCC. Amino acids: CASSPLSQGSP. The entire CDR3 reads CASSPLSQGSPLHF.

About this clone itself: The CDR3 goes on 3 residues after the read ends, and that part is filled in from the germline J gene. V gene TRBV7-2 combines with J gene TRBJ2-7; 8 positions agree with TRBD1. After removal of 5 bases from V and 3 bases from J, the junction contained 6 bases not matched to a gene. Germline V gene lookup returns CDR1 SGHTA and CDR2 FQGNSA. The CDR3 consists of 14 residues. The CDR3: CASSRTGRNYEQYF. The sequenced CDR3 bases are TGTGCCAGCAGCCGGACAGGGCGAAACTACGAG.